This T cell receptor beta chain was identified in a study of T cell responses to AZD1222 COVID-19 vaccine. Here immunoSEQ multiplex PCR was the method, and the copy in TCRdb shows in-frame clones only, minus some. This table has about 15,000 clones, about nine tenths appearing once. Findings and limits, study-wide: The number of AZD1222 recipients seropositive at baseline was only 6 or 7. Every sample of the repertoires postdated the peak T cell response.

A remark on this clone: Its target is not known.

The CDR3 consists of 18 residues. Germline-derived CDR1 and CDR2 are SGDLS and YYNGEE. V lost 3 bases and J lost 0, with 20 bases in between. Pooled samples include second doses given at about 4 or 12 weeks. This chain uses TRBV9 with TRBJ2-3; perhaps TRBD2 as D (6 bases). The source was peripheral blood, collected 28 days after the second AZD1222 dose. The clonotype comes from an adult who received the AZD1222 COVID-19 vaccine. The CDR3 DNA reads as TGTGCCAGCAGCGCCAGAATCCTAGCGACCAGAAGCACAGATACGCAGTATTTT. This translates into CASSARILATRSTDTQYF.